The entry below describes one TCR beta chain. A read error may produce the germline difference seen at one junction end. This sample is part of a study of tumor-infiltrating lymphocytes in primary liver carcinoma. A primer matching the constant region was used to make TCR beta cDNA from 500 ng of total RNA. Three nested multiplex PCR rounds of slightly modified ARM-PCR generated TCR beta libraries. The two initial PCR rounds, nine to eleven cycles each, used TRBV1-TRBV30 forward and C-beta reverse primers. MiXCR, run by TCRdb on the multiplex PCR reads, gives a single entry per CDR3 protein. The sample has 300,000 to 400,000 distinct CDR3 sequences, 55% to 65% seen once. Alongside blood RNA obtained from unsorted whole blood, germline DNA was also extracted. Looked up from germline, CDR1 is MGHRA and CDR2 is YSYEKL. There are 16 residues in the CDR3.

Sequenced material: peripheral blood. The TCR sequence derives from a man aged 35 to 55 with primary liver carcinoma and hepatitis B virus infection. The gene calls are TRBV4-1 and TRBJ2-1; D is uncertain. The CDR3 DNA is TGCACCAGCAGCCAACATGACATTATCTCCTACAATGAACAGTTCTTC. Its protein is CTSSQHDIISYNEQFF.